This TCR beta chain was identified in a study of cytomegalovirus exposure and HLA in healthy donors. Study details: It was reported in a later analysis that the 90 to 150 validation repertoires used the same platform as the approximately 670 first-cohort repertoires. General observations from the study: There were a few CMV-associated chains whose specificity for CMV antigens was confirmed in vitro.

V gave up 3 bases and J gave up 1 base, with 9 bases separating them. Germline-derived CDR1 and CDR2 are KGHSH and LQKENI. CDR3 size: 14 residues. On this clone itself: The antigen is not known.

The repertoire was sequenced with immunoSEQ multiplex PCR; TCRdb's copy has only in-frame clones and lacks some. The sample includes 150,000 to 200,000 clones, roughly 90% of them seen just once. The receptor's source is a woman aged 25 to 45 in good health and CMV-seronegative. The rearrangement links TRBV18 to TRBJ1-1, with unresolved D. Material for sequencing was PBMCs. The CDR3 sequence is CASSPERANTEAFF. In nucleotides, the CDR3 is TGTGCCAGCTCACCCGAACGGGCGAACACTGAAGCTTTCTTT.